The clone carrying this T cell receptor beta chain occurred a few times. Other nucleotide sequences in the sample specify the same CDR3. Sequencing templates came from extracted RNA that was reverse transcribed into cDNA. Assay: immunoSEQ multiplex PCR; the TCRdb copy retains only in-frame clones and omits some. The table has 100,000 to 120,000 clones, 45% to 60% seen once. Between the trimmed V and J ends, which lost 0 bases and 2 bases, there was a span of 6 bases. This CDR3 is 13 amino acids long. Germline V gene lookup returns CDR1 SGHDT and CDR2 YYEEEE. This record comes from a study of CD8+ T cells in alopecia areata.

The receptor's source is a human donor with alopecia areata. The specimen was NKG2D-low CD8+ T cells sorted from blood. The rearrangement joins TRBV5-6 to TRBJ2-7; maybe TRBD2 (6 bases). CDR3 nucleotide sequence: TGTGCCAGCAGCTTGGGGACTACCTACGAGCAGTACTTC. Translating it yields CASSLGTTYEQYF.